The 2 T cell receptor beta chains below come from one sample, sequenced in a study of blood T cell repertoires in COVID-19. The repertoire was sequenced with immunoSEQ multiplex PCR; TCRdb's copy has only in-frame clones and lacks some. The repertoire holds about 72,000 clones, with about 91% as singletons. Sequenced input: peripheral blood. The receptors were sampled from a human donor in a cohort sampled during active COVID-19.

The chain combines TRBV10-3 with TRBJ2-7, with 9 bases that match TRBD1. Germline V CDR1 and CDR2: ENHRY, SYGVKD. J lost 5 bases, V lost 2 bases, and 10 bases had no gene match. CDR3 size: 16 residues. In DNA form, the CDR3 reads TGTGCCATCAGTGAGGCTATACAGGGGGCTTGGAACGAGCAGTACTTC. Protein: CAISEAIQGAWNEQYF.

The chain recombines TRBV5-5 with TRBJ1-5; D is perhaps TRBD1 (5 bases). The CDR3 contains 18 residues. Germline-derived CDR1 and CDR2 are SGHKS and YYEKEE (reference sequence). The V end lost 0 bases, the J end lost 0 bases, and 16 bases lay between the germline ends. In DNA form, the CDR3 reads TGTGCCAGCAGCTTGGCCGAGACAGATTTATATAGCAATCAGCCCCAGCATTTT. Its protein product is CASSLAETDLYSNQPQHF.